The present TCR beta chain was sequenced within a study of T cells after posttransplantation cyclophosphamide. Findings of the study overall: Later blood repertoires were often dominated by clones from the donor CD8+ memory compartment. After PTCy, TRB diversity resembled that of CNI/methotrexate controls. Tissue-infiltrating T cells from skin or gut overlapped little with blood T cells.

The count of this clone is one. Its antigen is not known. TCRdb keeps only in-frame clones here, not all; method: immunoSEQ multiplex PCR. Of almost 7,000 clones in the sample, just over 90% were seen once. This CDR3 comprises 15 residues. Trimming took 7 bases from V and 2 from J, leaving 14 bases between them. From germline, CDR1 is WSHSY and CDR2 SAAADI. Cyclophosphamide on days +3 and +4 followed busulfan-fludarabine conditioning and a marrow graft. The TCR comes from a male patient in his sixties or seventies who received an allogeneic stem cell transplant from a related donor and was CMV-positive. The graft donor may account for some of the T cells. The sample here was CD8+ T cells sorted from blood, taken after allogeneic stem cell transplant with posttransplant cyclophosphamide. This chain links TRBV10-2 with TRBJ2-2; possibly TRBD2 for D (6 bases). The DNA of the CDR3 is TGCGCCAGCACGGAGGCTAGCGTTAACACCGGGGAGCTGTTTTTT. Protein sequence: CASTEASVNTGELFF.